The next 32 T cell receptor beta chains were all read from a single sample in a study of OX40 agonist ivuxolimab in advanced cancers. Generated by immunoSEQ multiplex PCR, the TCRdb table keeps only in-frame clones and is missing some. The sample carries fewer than 65,000 clones, 86% recorded once. The specimen comprised CD4+ or CD8+ T cells sorted from blood, sampled in a trial of the OX40 agonist ivuxolimab. All receptors derive from an adult with an advanced solid tumor such as melanoma, head and neck, liver or kidney cancer.

The V and J genes are TRBV5-1 and TRBJ2-5; tentative D call: TRBD2 (6 bases). Germline V gene sequence: CDR1 SGHRS, CDR2 YFSETQ. The CDR3 extends over 15 amino acids. V was shortened by 2 bases and J by 0 bases, with 11 bases between the two germline ends. CDR3 residues: CASSFWGEYQETQYF. The CDR3 bases are TGCGCCAGCAGCTTTTGGGGGGAGTACCAAGAGACCCAGTACTTC.

The chain links TRBV15 to TRBJ2-7, with 10 bases matching TRBD1. With V trimmed by 3 bases and J by 4 bases, 6 bases remained unmatched. The CDR3 is 15 residues long. The germline V gene encodes CDR1 LNHNV and CDR2 YYDKDF (reference sequence). The CDR3 region is CATSRGTGEEYEQYF. The CDR3 nucleotides read TGTGCCACCAGCAGGGGGACAGGGGAGGAGTACGAGCAGTACTTC.

This clone was detected once. The V call is TRBV7-9, the J call TRBJ2-1, with 10 nucleotides matching TRBD2. V trimming: 5 bases; J trimming: 4 bases; junction bases outside the gene matches: 8. Per the germline V gene, CDR1 is SEHNR and CDR2 is FQNEAQ (reference sequence). The CDR3 extends over 16 amino acids. The CDR3, as DNA: TGTGCCAGCAGCCAATACCCTAGCGGGAGTTACAATGAGCAGTTCTTC. Translating gives CASSQYPSGSYNEQFF.

Turning to this clone: The sample has other DNA sequences that encode this CDR3 too. V gene TRBV5-1 combines with J gene TRBJ2-5; TRBD2 matches at 14 bases. Per the germline V gene, CDR1 is SGHRS and CDR2 is YFSETQ. V lost 0 bases, J lost 2 bases, and 0 bases stayed unmatched. This CDR3 is 16 amino acids long. In DNA, the CDR3 is TGCGCCAGCAGCTTGGGACTAGCGGGAGGGCAAGAGACCCAGTACTTC. It is translated as CASSLGLAGGQETQYF.

This clone was seen a single time. V is TRBV19 and J is TRBJ1-5; 11 bases match TRBD1. Unmatched junction bases numbered 9, after V lost 5 bases and J lost 0 bases. CDR1 and CDR2 (germline): LNHDA, SQIVND (reference sequence). The length of the CDR3 is 18 residues. CDR3 residues: CASSAGQGAPYSNQPQHF. The CDR3 DNA is TGTGCCAGTAGTGCCGGACAGGGGGCCCCATATAGCAATCAGCCCCAGCATTTT.

In regard to this clone: The junction and the germline gene differ at one end; a read error may be behind it. The rearrangement uses TRBV4-2 and TRBJ2-3, with D perhaps TRBD1 (5 bases). CDR3 size: 15 residues. Germline loops: CDR1 LGHNA, CDR2 YNFKEQ. This CDR3 is CASRQGVSGTDTQYF. The CDR3 bases are TGTGCCAGCAGACAAGGGGTATCTGGCACAGATACGCAGTATTTT.

The chain has TRBV28 and TRBJ1-2; no firm D call. V shed 9 bases and J shed 4 bases, with 12 bases lying between them. The CDR3 loop spans 12 amino acids. Germline V gene lookup returns CDR1 MDHEN and CDR2 SYDVKM. DNA of the CDR3: TGTGCCAGTAACCAGAGGGTCTATGGCTACACCTTC. This encodes CASNQRVYGYTF.

J is TRBJ2-7 and V is TRBV27; possible D gene TRBD2, 6 bases. Germline-derived CDR1 and CDR2 are MNHEY and SMNVEV (reference sequence). With 7 bases removed from V and 1 base from J, the gap between germline ends came to 11 bases. The CDR3 covers 13 residues. The CDR3 bases are TGTGCCAGCACCCGGAGGGGTTCCTACGAGCAGTACTTC. Translated: CASTRRGSYEQYF.

The chain uses TRBV9 and TRBJ1-3; 9 bases are shared with TRBD1. This CDR3 comprises 16 residues. Germline V gene lookup returns CDR1 SGDLS and CDR2 YYNGEE. The V segment lost 0 bases and the J segment 7 bases; nucleotides outside the gene matches: 8. CDR3: CASSVGAGQGENTIYF. CDR3 DNA sequence: TGTGCCAGCAGCGTAGGAGCGGGACAGGGAGAGAACACCATATATTTT. Full variable domain (outside the CDR3, taken from reference TRBV9 and TRBJ1-3): DSGVTQTPKHLITATGQRVTLRCSPRSGDLSVYWYQQSLDQGLQFLIQYYNGEERAKGNILERFSAQQFPDLHSELNLSSLELGDSALYFCASSVGAGQGENTIYFGEGSWLTVV.

The chain combines TRBV5-8 with TRBJ1-3; D ambiguous. The CDR3 contains 13 residues. Germline V CDR1 and CDR2: SGHTS, YDEGEE. Trimming took off 0 bases at V and 7 bases at J, with 8 bases between the two ends. CDR3 bases: TGTGCCAGCAGCTTGGGGCATTCGAACACCATATATTTT. This translates into CASSLGHSNTIYF.

Concerning this clone itself: A junction end diverges from the germline sequence, so it may reflect a read error. This chain links TRBV7-2 with TRBJ1-3; possible D gene TRBD1, 5 bases. The length of the CDR3 is 12 residues. CDR1 and CDR2 (germline): SGHTA, FQGNSA. The CDR3 region has the DNA TGTGCCAGCAGCTTTGGAAAGGACAACCTTGATTTT. This codes for CASSFGKDNLDF.

The chain carries TRBV29-1 and TRBJ2-3; 8 bases match TRBD2. The V gene's germline CDR1 is SQVTM and CDR2 ANQGSEA. The trim removed 6 bases at V and 4 bases at J, leaving 6 bases unmatched. The CDR3 runs 13 residues. CDR3 residues: CSVERGRSDTQYF. The CDR3 DNA reads as TGCAGCGTAGAGCGGGGGCGATCAGATACGCAGTATTTT.

This chain joins TRBV5-7 and TRBJ2-1, with D uncertain. TRBV5-7 is noted as an ORF with a role that remains uncertain. This CDR3 is 18 amino acids long. V was trimmed by 0 bases and J by 5 bases, leaving 21 bases between them. CDR3 DNA: TGTGCCAGCAGCTTGGAGTTAGGGATGGCGCGCCGAAACAATGAGCAGTTCTTC. It encodes CASSLELGMARRNNEQFF.

This chain connects TRBV20-1 to TRBJ2-1, with a possible D match to TRBD1 (6 bases). Germline V CDR1 and CDR2: DFQATT, SNEGSKA (reference sequence). The CDR3 extends over 11 amino acids. V gave up 8 bases and J gave up 8 bases, with 13 bases separating them. The CDR3 here is CSFLGGDEQFF. The CDR3 DNA sequence: TGCAGTTTCCTAGGGGGAGATGAGCAGTTCTTC.

The chain combines TRBV4-2 with TRBJ2-3, with 8 bases aligning to TRBD2. Looked up from germline, CDR1 is LGHNA and CDR2 is YNFKEQ. The CDR3 loop spans 20 amino acids. Losses at the gene ends were 3 bases for V and 4 bases for J; bases not matched to a gene: 21. The CDR3 spells CASSHPHVVYSGGLPDTQYF. CDR3 DNA: TGTGCCAGCAGCCATCCCCACGTGGTGTACTCGGGGGGGCTACCAGATACGCAGTATTTT.

This chain joins TRBV9 and TRBJ2-1; D possibly corresponds to TRBD2 (7 bases). In germline, CDR1 is SGDLS, CDR2 YYNGEE. V shed 2 bases and J shed 6 bases, with 18 bases lying between them. The CDR3 consists of 16 residues. The CDR3 nucleotides are TGTGCCAGCAGCGTCCCTAGGGCGGGGGCCGGCAATGAGCAGTTCTTC. Encoded protein: CASSVPRAGAGNEQFF. The complete variable domain, with remaining parts taken from reference TRBV9 and TRBJ2-1, reads DSGVTQTPKHLITATGQRVTLRCSPRSGDLSVYWYQQSLDQGLQFLIQYYNGEERAKGNILERFSAQQFPDLHSELNLSSLELGDSALYFCASSVPRAGAGNEQFFGPGTRLTVL.

The chain employs TRBV2 and TRBJ2-7; D remains ambiguous. CDR1 SNHLY and CDR2 FYNNEI come from the germline V gene. V was clipped by 6 bases and J by 1 base, with 16 bases between them. This CDR3 is 15 amino acids long. Here the CDR3 DNA reads TGTGCCAGCAGCCGAACAGTGATCTTATCCTACGAGCAGTACTTC. Amino acid sequence: CASSRTVILSYEQYF.

The V call is TRBV2, the J call TRBJ1-6, with D uncertain. The CDR3 covers 15 residues. V gave up 6 bases and J gave up 0 bases, with 9 bases separating them. Germline-derived CDR1 and CDR2 are SNHLY and FYNNEI. The CDR3 region has the DNA TGTGCCAGCAGGGGCAGTAACTCCTATAATTCACCCCTCCACTTT. Translation gives CASRGSNSYNSPLHF.

The J gene is TRBJ2-7, the V gene TRBV4-1; a possible D gene is TRBD1 (6 bases). V was pared by 0 bases and J by 3 bases, with 12 bases between. Germline CDR1 MGHRA, CDR2 YSYEKL. The CDR3 consists of 15 residues. As DNA, the CDR3 is TGCGCCAGCAGCCAAGAATGGGGCAGGGGCTACGAGCAGTACTTC. It specifies CASSQEWGRGYEQYF.

This clone appeared a few times. This sequence joins TRBV27 and TRBJ1-1; 7 nucleotides agree with TRBD1. The length of the CDR3 is 14 residues. In germline, CDR1 is MNHEY, CDR2 SMNVEV (reference sequence). The V and J ends lost 6 bases and 3 bases, in that order; junction bases with no gene match: 7. The CDR3 reads CASSSTGVDTEAFF. The CDR3 DNA follows: TGTGCCAGCAGCTCTACAGGGGTGGACACTGAAGCTTTCTTT.

This clone turned up a few times. The V call is TRBV6-1, the J call TRBJ1-4; D uncertain. This CDR3 region has 14 residues. The V and J ends lost 8 bases and 0 bases respectively, with 10 bases between them. Germline-derived CDR1 and CDR2 are MNHNS and SASEGT. CDR3 nucleotides: TGTGCCAGCCAGTCCGACGCAACTAATGAAAAACTGTTTTTT. It codes for CASQSDATNEKLFF.

The V call is TRBV11-2, the J call TRBJ2-1, with unresolved D. Germline assignment: CDR1 SGHAT and CDR2 FQNNGV. V was clipped by 6 bases and J by 8 bases, with 8 bases between them. The CDR3 runs 11 residues. CDR3 DNA sequence: TGTGCCAGCAGAGTCTCGCATGAGCAGTTCTTC. This translates into CASRVSHEQFF.

There are a few counts of this clone. The chain uses TRBV19 and TRBJ2-7; 7 positions match TRBD2. The CDR3 sequence is 16 residues long. V shed 0 bases, J shed 0 bases, and the junction held 5 bases outside the gene matches. Germline-derived CDR1 and CDR2 are LNHDA and SQIVND (reference sequence). CDR3 region: CASSIDSGGTSYEQYF. CDR3 in DNA: TGTGCCAGTAGTATAGACTCGGGAGGCACCTCCTACGAGCAGTACTTC.

The chain combines TRBV18 with TRBJ1-6; no clear D. V was clipped by 2 bases and J by 6 bases, with 11 bases between them. The CDR3 runs to 15 residues. The germline V gene has CDR1 KGHSH and CDR2 LQKENI. CDR3 in DNA: TGTGCCAGCTCACCATCTACAGCTTCTAATTCACCCCTCCACTTT. It is translated as CASSPSTASNSPLHF.

The gene calls are TRBV6-6 and TRBJ2-7; D may correspond to TRBD1 or TRBD2 (5 bases each). Germline CDR1 reads MNHNY; CDR2 reads SVGAGI (reference sequence). The CDR3 length is 12 residues. The V end lost 8 bases, the J end lost 4 bases, and 12 bases lay between the germline ends. Written as DNA, the CDR3 is TGTGCCAGCGCCGGGGCATTGTACGAGCAGTACTTC. Amino acids: CASAGALYEQYF.

The chain couples TRBV20-1 to TRBJ2-1; no definite D call. The germline V and J ends were trimmed by 5 bases and 4 bases, with 6 bases remaining between them. Germline CDR1 reads DFQATT; CDR2 reads SNEGSKA (reference sequence). The CDR3 is 11 amino acids. CDR3 in DNA: TGCAGTGCTGATAAATACAATGAGCAGTTCTTC. Protein: CSADKYNEQFF.

The CDR3: CASSEAGGSGYTF. The CDR3 coding sequence is TGTGCCAGCAGTGAAGCGGGGGGCTCCGGCTACACCTTC. This chain links TRBV2 with TRBJ1-2; tentatively, D is TRBD1 (6 bases). This CDR3 has 13 residues. V lost 0 bases and J lost 8, with 10 bases in between. CDR1 SNHLY and CDR2 FYNNEI come from the germline V gene. The full variable domain, in which reference TRBV2 and TRBJ1-2 provide the parts outside the CDR3, is EPEVTQTPSHQVTQMGQEVILRCVPISNHLYFYWYRQILGQKVEFLVSFYNNEISEKSEIFDDQFSVERPDGSNFTLKIRSTKLEDSAMYFCASSEAGGSGYTFGSGTRLTVV.

The V gene is TRBV7-2, the J gene TRBJ2-1; D is unclear. Trimming removed 0 bases at V and 7 bases at J, with 7 bases between. CDR1 SGHTA and CDR2 FQGNSA come from the germline V gene. The CDR3 spans 13 residues. CDR3 in DNA: TGTGCCAGCAGCTTAGCCGAACGAAATGAGCAGTTCTTC. It encodes CASSLAERNEQFF. The full variable domain, completed using reference TRBV7-2 and TRBJ2-1, is GAGVSQSPSNKVTEKGKDVELRCDPISGHTALYWYRQSLGQGLEFLIYFQGNSAPDKSGLPSDRFSAERTGGSVSTLTIQRTQQEDSAVYLCASSLAERNEQFFGPGTRLTVL.

The V and J genes are TRBV6-5 and TRBJ1-3; D not certain. Germline V gene sequence: CDR1 MNHEY, CDR2 SVGAGI. There are 12 residues in the CDR3. V shed 7 bases and J shed 2 bases, with 6 bases lying between them. CDR3 protein: CASKTAGNTIYF. As DNA, the CDR3 is TGTGCCAGCAAAACAGCTGGAAACACCATATATTTT.

The chain recombines TRBV25-1 with TRBJ2-5; 10 positions match TRBD2. The CDR3 covers 17 residues. Germline CDR1 and CDR2: MGHDK and SYGVNS. The V and J ends lost 3 bases and 5 bases, in that order; junction bases with no gene match: 12. This chain's CDR3 is CASSEPASGRWSETQYF. The CDR3 coding sequence is TGTGCCAGCAGTGAGCCAGCTAGCGGGAGATGGAGTGAGACCCAGTACTTC. Together with reference TRBV25-1 and TRBJ2-5, the CDR3 gives the full variable domain: EADIYQTPRYLVIGTGKKITLECSQTMGHDKMYWYQQDPGMELHLIHYSYGVNSTEKGDLSSESTVSRIRTEHFPLTLESARPSHTSQYLCASSEPASGRWSETQYFGPGTRLLVL.

The chain employs TRBV28 and TRBJ1-6; TRBD1 might be the D (5 bases). V was cut by 2 bases and J by 1 base, with 6 bases left in between. The CDR3 has 15 residues. The germline V gene encodes CDR1 MDHEN and CDR2 SYDVKM. CDR3 nucleotides: TGTGCCAGCAGTTTAGGGGGGTCCTATAATTCACCCCTCCACTTT. Its protein is CASSLGGSYNSPLHF.

This clone has a single count. The chain joins TRBV5-1 to TRBJ1-6; TRBD1 matches 10 bases. The CDR3 extends over 15 amino acids. Trimming cost V 3 bases and J 5 bases; bases outside gene matches: 2. Germline-derived CDR1 and CDR2 are SGHRS and YFSETQ. The CDR3 here is CASSWGTGDNSPLHF. As DNA, the CDR3 is TGCGCCAGCAGCTGGGGGACAGGGGATAATTCACCCCTCCACTTT.